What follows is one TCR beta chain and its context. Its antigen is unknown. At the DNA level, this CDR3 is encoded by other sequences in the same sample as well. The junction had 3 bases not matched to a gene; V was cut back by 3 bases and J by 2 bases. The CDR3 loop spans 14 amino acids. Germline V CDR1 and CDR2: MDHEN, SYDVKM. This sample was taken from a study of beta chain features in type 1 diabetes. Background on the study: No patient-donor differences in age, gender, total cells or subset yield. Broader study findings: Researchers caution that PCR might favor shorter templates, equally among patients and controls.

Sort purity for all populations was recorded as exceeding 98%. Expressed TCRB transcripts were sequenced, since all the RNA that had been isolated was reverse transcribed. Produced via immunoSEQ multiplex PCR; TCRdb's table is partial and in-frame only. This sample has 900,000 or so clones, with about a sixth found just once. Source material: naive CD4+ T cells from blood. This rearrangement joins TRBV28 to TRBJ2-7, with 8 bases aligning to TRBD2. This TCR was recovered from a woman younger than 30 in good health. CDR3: CASSLTGGPYEQYF. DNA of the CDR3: TGTGCCAGCAGTTTGACGGGAGGGCCCTACGAGCAGTACTTC.